The present T cell receptor beta chain was sequenced within a study of shared clonotypes between healthy human individuals. The study, taken as a whole, reports: Generally, naive subsets came out with larger estimated richness than memory subsets.

Sequenced by immunoSEQ multiplex PCR; TCRdb stores in-frame clones only, minus some. The sample yields hundreds of thousands of clones, roughly 96% seen once. Germline V gives CDR1 MDHEN, CDR2 SYDVKM. The V segment lost 1 base and the J segment 4 bases; nucleotides outside the gene matches: 3. The CDR3 totals 14 residues. The naive CD8 subset, CD45RO-negative cells positively selected for CCR7, excluded terminally differentiated effector memory CD45RA+ cells. Concerning this clone: The antigen remains unidentified.

This TCR derives from a woman aged 25 to 39 in good health. This sequence joins TRBV28 and TRBJ2-7, with TRBD1 matching 8 bases. Sequenced sample: naive CD8+ T cells sorted from blood. For the CDR3, the DNA is TGTGCCAGCAGTTTATCCGGGACAGGATACGAGCAGTACTTC. It yields the protein CASSLSGTGYEQYF. Together with reference TRBV28 and TRBJ2-7, the CDR3 gives the full variable domain: DVKVTQSSRYLVKRTGEKVFLECVQDMDHENMFWYRQDPGLGLRLIYFSYDVKMKEKGDIPEGYSVSREKKERFSLILESASTNQTSMYLCASSLSGTGYEQYFGPGTRLTVT.